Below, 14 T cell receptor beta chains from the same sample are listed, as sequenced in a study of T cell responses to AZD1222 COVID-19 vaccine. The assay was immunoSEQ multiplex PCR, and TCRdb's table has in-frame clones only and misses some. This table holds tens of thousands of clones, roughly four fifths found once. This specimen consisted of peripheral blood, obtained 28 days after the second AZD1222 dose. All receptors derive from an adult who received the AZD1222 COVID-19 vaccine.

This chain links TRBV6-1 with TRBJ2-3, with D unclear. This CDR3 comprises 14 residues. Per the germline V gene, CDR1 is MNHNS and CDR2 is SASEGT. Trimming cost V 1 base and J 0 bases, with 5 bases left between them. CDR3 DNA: TGTGCCAGCAGTGAAGGAGGAAGCACAGATACGCAGTATTTT. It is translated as CASSEGGSTDTQYF.

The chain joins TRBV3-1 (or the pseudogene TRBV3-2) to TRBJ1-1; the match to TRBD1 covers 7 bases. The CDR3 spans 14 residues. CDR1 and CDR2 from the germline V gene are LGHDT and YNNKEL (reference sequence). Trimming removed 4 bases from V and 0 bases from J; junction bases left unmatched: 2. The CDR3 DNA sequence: TGTGCCAGCAGCCTGGGACAGTTGAACACTGAAGCTTTCTTT. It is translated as CASSLGQLNTEAFF.

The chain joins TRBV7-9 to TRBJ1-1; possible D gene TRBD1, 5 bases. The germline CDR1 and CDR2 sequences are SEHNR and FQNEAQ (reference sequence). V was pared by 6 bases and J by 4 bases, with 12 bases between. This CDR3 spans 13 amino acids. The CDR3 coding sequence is TGTGCCAGCAGACCTTCAGGGAGCACTGAAGCTTTCTTT. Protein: CASRPSGSTEAFF.

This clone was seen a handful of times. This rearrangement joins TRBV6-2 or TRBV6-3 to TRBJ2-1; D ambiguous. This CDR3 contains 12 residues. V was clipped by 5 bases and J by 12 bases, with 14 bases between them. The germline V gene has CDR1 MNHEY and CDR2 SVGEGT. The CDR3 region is CASSKIDTTQFF. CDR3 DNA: TGTGCCAGCAGTAAGATAGATACGACGCAGTTCTTC.

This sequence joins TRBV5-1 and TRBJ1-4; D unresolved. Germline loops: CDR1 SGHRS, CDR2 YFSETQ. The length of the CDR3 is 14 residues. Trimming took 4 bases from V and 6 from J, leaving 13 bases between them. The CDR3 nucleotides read TGCGCCAGCAGCCCGGGTGGATTCGATGAAAAACTGTTTTTT. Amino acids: CASSPGGFDEKLFF. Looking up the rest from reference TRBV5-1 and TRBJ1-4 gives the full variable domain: KAGVTQTPRYLIKTRGQQVTLSCSPISGHRSVSWYQQTPGQGLQFLFEYFSETQRNKGNFPGRFSGRQFSNSRSEMNVSTLELGDSALYLCASSPGGFDEKLFFGSGTQLSVL.

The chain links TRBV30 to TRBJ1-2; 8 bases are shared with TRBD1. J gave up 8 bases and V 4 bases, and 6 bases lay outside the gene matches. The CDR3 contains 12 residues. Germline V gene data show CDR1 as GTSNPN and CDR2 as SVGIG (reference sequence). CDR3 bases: TGTGCCTGGACGGACAGGGCGGGGGGCTACACCTTC. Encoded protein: CAWTDRAGGYTF.

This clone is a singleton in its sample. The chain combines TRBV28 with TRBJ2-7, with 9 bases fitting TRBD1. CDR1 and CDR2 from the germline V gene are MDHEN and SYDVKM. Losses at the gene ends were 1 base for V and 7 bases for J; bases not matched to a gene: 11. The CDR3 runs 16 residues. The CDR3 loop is CASSLLRTGGAREQYF. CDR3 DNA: TGTGCCAGCAGTTTATTACGTACAGGGGGCGCGAGGGAGCAGTACTTC.

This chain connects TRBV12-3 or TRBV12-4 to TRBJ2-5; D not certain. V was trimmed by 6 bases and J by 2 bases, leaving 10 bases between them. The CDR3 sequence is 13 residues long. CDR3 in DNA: TGTGCCAGCAGACTCCACGGGCAAGAGACCCAGTACTTC. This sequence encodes CASRLHGQETQYF.

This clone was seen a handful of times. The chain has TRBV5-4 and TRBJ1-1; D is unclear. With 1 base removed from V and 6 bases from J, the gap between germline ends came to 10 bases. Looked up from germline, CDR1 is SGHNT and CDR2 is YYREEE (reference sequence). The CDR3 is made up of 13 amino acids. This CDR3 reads CASSLKGTPEAFF. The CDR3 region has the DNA TGTGCCAGCAGCTTGAAGGGTACCCCTGAAGCTTTCTTT.

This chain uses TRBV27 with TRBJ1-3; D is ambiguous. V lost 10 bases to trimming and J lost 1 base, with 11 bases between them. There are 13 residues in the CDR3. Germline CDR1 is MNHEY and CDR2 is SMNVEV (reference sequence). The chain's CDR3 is CATLNRSGNTIYF. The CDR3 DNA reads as TGTGCCACCTTAAATCGTTCTGGAAACACCATATATTTT.

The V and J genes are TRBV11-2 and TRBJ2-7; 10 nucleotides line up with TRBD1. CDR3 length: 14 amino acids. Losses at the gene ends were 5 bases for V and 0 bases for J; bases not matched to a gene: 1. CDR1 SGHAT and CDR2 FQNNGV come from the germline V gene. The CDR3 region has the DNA TGTGCCAGCAGCCGGGACAGGGGCTCCTACGAGCAGTACTTC. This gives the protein CASSRDRGSYEQYF.

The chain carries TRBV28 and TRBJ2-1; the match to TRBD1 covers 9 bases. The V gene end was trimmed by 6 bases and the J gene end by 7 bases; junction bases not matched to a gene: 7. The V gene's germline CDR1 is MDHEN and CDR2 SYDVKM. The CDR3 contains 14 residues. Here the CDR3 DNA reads TGTGCCAGCAGAGGACAGGGGAGTAGGAATGAGCAGTTCTTC. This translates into CASRGQGSRNEQFF.

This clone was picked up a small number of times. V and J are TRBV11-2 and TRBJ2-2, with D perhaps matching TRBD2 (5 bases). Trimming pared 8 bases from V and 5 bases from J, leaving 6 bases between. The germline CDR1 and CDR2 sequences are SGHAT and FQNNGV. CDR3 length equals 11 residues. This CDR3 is CASEGTGELFF. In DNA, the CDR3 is TGTGCCAGCGAGGGAACCGGGGAGCTGTTTTTT.

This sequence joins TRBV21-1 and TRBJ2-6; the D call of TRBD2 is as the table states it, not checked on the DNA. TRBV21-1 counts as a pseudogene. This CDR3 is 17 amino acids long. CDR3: CASSKGAQRSGANVLTF. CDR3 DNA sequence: TGTGCCAGCAGCAAAGGAGCCCAGAGGTCTGGGGCCAACGTCCTGACTTTC.